Below are 28 T cell receptor beta chains sequenced from a single sample in a study of blood T cell repertoires in COVID-19. TCRdb's copy holds only in-frame clones and misses some; the assay was immunoSEQ multiplex PCR. The profile shows about 100,000 clones, about 80% of them singletons. Sequencing used peripheral blood. The receptors originated from a man between 70 and 80 years old with active or convalescent COVID-19.

This clone was counted a few times. This chain joins TRBV4-2 and TRBJ1-4; D is undetermined. Germline V gene sequence: CDR1 LGHNA, CDR2 YNFKEQ. This CDR3 contains 15 residues. V was trimmed by 3 bases and J by 7 bases, leaving 15 bases between them. CDR3 in DNA: TGTGCCAGCAGCCATCTCTCCCCGGCGGGTGAAAAACTGTTTTTT. Translated: CASSHLSPAGEKLFF.

This clone appeared a few times. This chain joins TRBV24-1 and TRBJ2-2, with a tentative D call TRBD1 (6 bases). This CDR3 contains 15 residues. V was pared by 6 bases and J by 5 bases, with 15 bases between. Germline values: CDR1 KGHDR, CDR2 SFDVKD. The CDR3 here is CATSSPGQITGELFF. The DNA for the CDR3 is TGTGCCACCAGTTCGCCGGGACAAATAACCGGGGAGCTGTTTTTT.

The V and J genes are TRBV5-4 and TRBJ2-1; 7 nucleotides agree with TRBD2. The CDR3 runs 15 residues. With 0 bases clipped from V and 5 bases from J, the junction kept 5 bases outside the gene matches. The germline V gene encodes CDR1 SGHNT and CDR2 YYREEE (reference sequence). In DNA form, the CDR3 reads TGTGCCAGCAGCTTGGCCGGGCTAGCGGACAATGAGCAGTTCTTC. It yields the protein CASSLAGLADNEQFF. Full variable domain (remainder filled in from reference TRBV5-4 and TRBJ2-1): ETGVTQSPTHLIKTRGQQVTLRCSSQSGHNTVSWYQQALGQGPQFIFQYYREEENGRGNFPPRFSGLQFPNYSSELNVNALELDDSALYLCASSLAGLADNEQFFGPGTRLTVL.

The CDR3 loop reads CASSLLSTGEETQYF. CDR3 DNA sequence: TGCGCCAGCAGCCTACTCTCTACAGGGGAAGAGACCCAGTACTTC. The chain uses TRBV5-1 and TRBJ2-5, with TRBD1 matching over 7 bases. The germline V gene has CDR1 SGHRS and CDR2 YFSETQ. Trimming at V came to 4 bases and at J to 3 bases, leaving 9 bases not matched to a gene. This CDR3 is built from 15 residues.

V gene TRBV7-9 combines with J gene TRBJ2-6, with a tentative D call TRBD1 (5 bases). Germline CDR1 is SEHNR and CDR2 is FQNEAQ (reference sequence). The CDR3 extends over 16 amino acids. V was cut by 5 bases and J by 2 bases, with 13 bases left in between. This CDR3 is CASSARKGAGANVLTF. In DNA form, the CDR3 reads TGTGCCAGCAGCGCCCGGAAAGGGGCTGGGGCCAACGTCCTGACTTTC.

The J gene is TRBJ2-5, the V gene TRBV2; 7 nucleotides match TRBD1. Germline lookup yields CDR1 SNHLY and CDR2 FYNNEI. Unmatched junction bases numbered 3, after V lost 6 bases and J lost 2 bases. CDR3 length: 13 residues. In DNA form, the CDR3 reads TGTGCCAGCAGGACGGGACAGCAAGAGACCCAGTACTTC. It is translated as CASRTGQQETQYF.

V and J are TRBV11-2 and TRBJ2-1; 13 bases agree with TRBD2. Germline V lookup: CDR1 SGHAT, CDR2 FQNNGV. With V trimmed by 4 bases and J by 7 bases, 13 bases remained unmatched. The CDR3 covers 18 residues. CDR3: CASSSGTSGAPPRNEQFF. In DNA, the CDR3 is TGTGCCAGCAGCTCCGGGACTAGCGGGGCTCCCCCCCGGAATGAGCAGTTCTTC.

The chain is built from TRBV19 and TRBJ2-3; possible D gene TRBD1, 5 bases. Between the trimmed V and J ends, which lost 1 base and 3 bases, there was a span of 8 bases. Germline loops: CDR1 LNHDA, CDR2 SQIVND (reference sequence). The CDR3 has 14 residues. This CDR3 is CASSIGGTTDTQYF. For the CDR3, the DNA is TGTGCCAGTAGTATAGGGGGCACGACAGATACGCAGTATTTT.

The V call is TRBV6-5, the J call TRBJ2-3, with 9 positions matching TRBD2. V lost 6 bases to trimming and J lost 4 bases; unmatched junction nucleotides: 5. CDR3 size: 14 residues. The V gene's germline CDR1 is MNHEY and CDR2 SVGAGI. In DNA, the CDR3 is TGTGCCAGCAGCCGCGGGGGGGCCGCAGATACGCAGTATTTT. Amino acids: CASSRGGAADTQYF.

This clone has just one count. The V call is TRBV27, the J call TRBJ1-5, with a weak D call TRBD1 (6 bases). In germline, CDR1 is MNHEY, CDR2 SMNVEV (reference sequence). Between the trimmed V and J ends, which lost 3 bases and 1 base, there was a span of 7 bases. The CDR3 totals 14 residues. The CDR3 region has the DNA TGTGCCAGCAGTTTCCAGGGGAGCAATCAGCCCCAGCATTTT. Its protein product is CASSFQGSNQPQHF.

The table lists this clone with a count of one. The chain is built from TRBV6-6 and TRBJ1-2, with D possibly being TRBD1 (5 bases). Germline V gene sequence: CDR1 MNHNY, CDR2 SVGAGI (reference sequence). The CDR3 is 16 amino acids. CDR3 in DNA: TGTGGGGCGGGACGAGACACTGGAGAAGGTAACTATGGCTACACCTTC. Residues: CGAGRDTGEGNYGYTF.

The rearrangement uses TRBV5-1 and TRBJ2-2; perhaps TRBD1 as D (6 bases). V lost 0 bases, J lost 7 bases, and 10 bases lay in between. The CDR3 length is 14 residues. Per germline, CDR1 SGHRS and CDR2 YFSETQ. CDR3 sequence reads: CASSLEQGNGELFF. CDR3 in DNA: TGCGCCAGCAGCTTGGAACAGGGTAACGGGGAGCTGTTTTTT. The entire variable domain, with the rest obtained from reference TRBV5-1 and TRBJ2-2, is as follows: KAGVTQTPRYLIKTRGQQVTLSCSPISGHRSVSWYQQTPGQGLQFLFEYFSETQRNKGNFPGRFSGRQFSNSRSEMNVSTLELGDSALYLCASSLEQGNGELFFGEGSRLTVL.

V and J are TRBV14 and TRBJ1-1; 10 nucleotides agree with TRBD1. CDR1 is SGHDN and CDR2 is FVKESK in the germline V gene. The CDR3 is 16 residues long. V was pared by 3 bases and J by 4 bases, with 8 bases of the junction left unmatched. The CDR3 region is CASSHPTGGLFTEAFF. CDR3 in DNA: TGTGCCAGCAGCCATCCGACAGGGGGCTTGTTCACTGAAGCTTTCTTT.

The chain combines TRBV5-1 with TRBJ1-1; possible D gene TRBD1, 6 bases. V gave up 3 bases and J gave up 0 bases, with 12 bases separating them. Germline V gene sequence: CDR1 SGHRS, CDR2 YFSETQ. The CDR3 covers 15 residues. The CDR3 nucleotides are TGCGCCAGCAGCTCGGGACAACTGATGAACACTGAAGCTTTCTTT. Amino acid sequence: CASSSGQLMNTEAFF.

This chain connects TRBV27 to TRBJ2-7; 12 bases agree with TRBD2. V shed 3 bases, J shed 0 bases, and the junction held 12 bases outside the gene matches. This CDR3 has 19 amino acids. Germline CDR1 reads MNHEY; CDR2 reads SMNVEV (reference sequence). The CDR3 nucleotides read TGTGCCAGCAGTTTCTTGACTAGCGGGAGCTCCCTCAGCTCCTACGAGCAGTACTTC. Translating gives CASSFLTSGSSLSSYEQYF.

The J gene is TRBJ1-1, the V gene TRBV10-2, with D maybe TRBD1 (6 bases). The germline V gene encodes CDR1 WSHSY and CDR2 SAAADI. The CDR3 sequence is 12 residues long. Trimming removed 6 bases at V and 5 bases at J, with 10 bases between. The CDR3 bases are TGCGCCAGCAGCGGACAGACGACTGAAGCTTTCTTT. Its translation: CASSGQTTEAFF.

The chain links TRBV3-1 (or the pseudogene TRBV3-2) to TRBJ2-5; possibly TRBD2 for D (7 bases). CDR3 length: 16 residues. Germline CDR1 is LGHDT and CDR2 is YNNKEL (reference sequence). V was pared by 0 bases and J by 1 base, with 12 bases between. Here the CDR3 DNA reads TGTGCCAGCAGCCAAGATTGGGGGGGGCTCCAAGAGACCCAGTACTTC. Residues: CASSQDWGGLQETQYF.

V and J are TRBV7-2 and TRBJ2-5; 9 positions agree with TRBD1. Germline CDR1 SGHTA, CDR2 FQGNSA. The CDR3 covers 16 residues. V shed 4 bases and J 4 bases; nucleotides not matched to a gene: 10. The CDR3 sequence: CASSSPGTGRRETQYF. CDR3 nucleotides: TGTGCCAGCAGCTCCCCAGGGACAGGGCGAAGAGAGACCCAGTACTTC.

The chain recombines TRBV19 with TRBJ1-1; D remains ambiguous. Germline lookup yields CDR1 LNHDA and CDR2 SQIVND (reference sequence). CDR3 length: 15 amino acids. Trimming cost V 5 bases and J 1 base, with 14 bases left between them. The CDR3 DNA sequence: TGTGCCAGTAGTCCCGAGGGCCGGCCGAACACTGAAGCTTTCTTT. Amino acid sequence: CASSPEGRPNTEAFF.

This clone is a singleton in its sample. The chain joins TRBV6-5 to TRBJ2-5, with 7 bases aligning to TRBD1. With V trimmed by 5 bases and J by 2 bases, 5 bases remained unmatched. The CDR3 consists of 14 residues. Germline assignment: CDR1 MNHEY and CDR2 SVGAGI. CDR3 DNA sequence: TGTGCCAGCAGTCTCGGACAGGCGCAAGAGACCCAGTACTTC. This sequence encodes CASSLGQAQETQYF.

V gene TRBV7-2 combines with J gene TRBJ1-5; no reliable D call. Germline CDR1 SGHTA, CDR2 FQGNSA. V lost 3 bases to trimming and J lost 7 bases, with 10 bases between them. The CDR3 runs to 13 residues. In DNA form, the CDR3 reads TGTGCCAGCAGCTTCGATCGGTTACAGCCCCAGCATTTT. It encodes CASSFDRLQPQHF.

This clone was detected only once. J is TRBJ1-2 and V is TRBV24-1, with 12 positions matching TRBD1. Germline assignment: CDR1 KGHDR and CDR2 SFDVKD. CDR3 length: 16 residues. V gave up 3 bases and J gave up 6 bases; unmatched junction bases: 7. The CDR3 nucleotides read TGTGCCACCAGTGATGGGACAGGGGGCCACATCAATGGCTACACCTTC. This encodes CATSDGTGGHINGYTF.

The chain couples TRBV30 to TRBJ2-4, with 10 nucleotides matching TRBD2. CDR1 is GTSNPN, CDR2 SVGIG, per germline (reference sequence). Unmatched junction bases numbered 8, after V lost 3 bases and J lost 6 bases. The CDR3 is made up of 15 amino acids. CDR3 amino acids: CAWSPAGGPRNIQYF. The CDR3 DNA reads as TGTGCCTGGAGCCCAGCGGGGGGGCCGAGAAACATTCAGTACTTC. The full variable domain, completed using reference TRBV30 and TRBJ2-4, is SQTIHQWPATLVQPVGSPLSLECTVEGTSNPNLYWYRQAAGRGLQLLFYSVGIGQISSEVPQNLSASRPQDRQFILSSKKLLLSDSGFYLCAWSPAGGPRNIQYFGAGTRLSVL.

The chain employs TRBV6-6 and TRBJ2-7; D is possibly TRBD1 (6 bases). The germline V gene encodes CDR1 MNHNY and CDR2 SVGAGI (reference sequence). The germline V and J ends were trimmed by 11 bases and 7 bases, with 18 bases remaining between them. This CDR3 region has 12 residues. CDR3 in DNA: TGTGCCGCCCGCAGGGAGAGGGGGGAGCAGTACTTC. Protein sequence: CAARRERGEQYF.

Only a few counts were recorded for this clone. The chain is built from TRBV11-2 and TRBJ2-7; 12 bases are shared with TRBD2. J gave up 2 bases and V 5 bases, and 13 bases lay outside the gene matches. CDR3 length: 18 amino acids. Germline CDR1 SGHAT, CDR2 FQNNGV. In DNA form, the CDR3 reads TGTGCCAGCAGCCTTAAGACTAGCGGGAGTGGGATGCCCTACGAGCAGTACTTC. This codes for CASSLKTSGSGMPYEQYF.

The rearrangement uses TRBV30 and TRBJ1-1, with D uncertain. Trimming removed 5 bases from V and 3 bases from J, with 10 bases in between. The length of the CDR3 is 12 residues. Per the germline V gene, CDR1 is GTSNPN and CDR2 is SVGIG (reference sequence). The CDR3 nucleotides are TGTGCCTGGGCGCACGGGTACACTGAAGCTTTCTTT. Translation: CAWAHGYTEAFF.

The rearrangement joins TRBV11-2 to TRBJ1-1; 12 bases align to TRBD1. With 5 bases clipped from V and 6 bases from J, the junction kept 10 bases outside the gene matches. This CDR3 has 16 amino acids. CDR1 and CDR2 (germline): SGHAT, FQNNGV. The CDR3 coding sequence is TGTGCCAGCAGCCCCACCCTCGGGACAGGGGGCCCTGAAGCTTTCTTT. This translates into CASSPTLGTGGPEAFF.

This chain uses TRBV4-2 with TRBJ2-1; TRBD2 aligns across 11 bases. The CDR3 consists of 18 residues. V lost 3 bases to trimming and J lost 3 bases; unmatched junction nucleotides: 10. CDR1 and CDR2 (germline): LGHNA, YNFKEQ. The CDR3 DNA reads TGTGCCAGCAGCCACGAAAGCTCGGGACTAGCGGACTACAATGAGCAGTTCTTC. Protein sequence: CASSHESSGLADYNEQFF.